This TCR beta chain was obtained from a study of Ad26.COV2.S vaccination and SARS-CoV-2 variants. As for treatment: around 19 received Ad26.COV2.S at low or high dose, single or two shots; about 5 received placebo; per-sample allocation not given. Sampling occurred on day 63 after the first vaccine or placebo injection. Sequenced by immunoSEQ multiplex PCR; TCRdb stores in-frame clones only, minus some. The sample lists 350,000 to 450,000 clones, 80% to 95% occurring once. The sample consisted of peripheral blood, taken in a trial of Ad26.COV2.S vaccine versus placebo. This sequence originates from a person between 18 and 59 years old who received the Ad26.COV2.S COVID-19 vaccine or a placebo.

The CDR3 sequence is CASSPPLADQETQYF. The CDR3 bases are TGTGCCAGCTCACCACCTCTAGCGGATCAAGAGACCCAGTACTTC. The V and J genes are TRBV18 and TRBJ2-5; 7 positions agree with TRBD2. Trimming removed 0 bases from V and 2 bases from J; junction bases left unmatched: 3. This CDR3 has 15 amino acids. Germline values: CDR1 KGHSH, CDR2 LQKENI.